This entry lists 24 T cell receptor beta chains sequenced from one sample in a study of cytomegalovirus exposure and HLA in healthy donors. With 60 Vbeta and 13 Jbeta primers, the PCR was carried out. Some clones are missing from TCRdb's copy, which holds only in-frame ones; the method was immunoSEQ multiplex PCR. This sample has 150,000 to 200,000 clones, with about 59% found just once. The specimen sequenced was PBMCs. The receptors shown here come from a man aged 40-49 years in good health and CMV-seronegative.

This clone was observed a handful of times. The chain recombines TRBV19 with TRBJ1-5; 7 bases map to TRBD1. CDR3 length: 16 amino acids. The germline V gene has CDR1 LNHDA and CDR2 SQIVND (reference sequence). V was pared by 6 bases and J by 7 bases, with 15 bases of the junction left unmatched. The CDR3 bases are TGTGCCAGTAGAGAATACGGACAGGCACCCAACCAGCCCCAGCATTTT. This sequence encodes CASREYGQAPNQPQHF.

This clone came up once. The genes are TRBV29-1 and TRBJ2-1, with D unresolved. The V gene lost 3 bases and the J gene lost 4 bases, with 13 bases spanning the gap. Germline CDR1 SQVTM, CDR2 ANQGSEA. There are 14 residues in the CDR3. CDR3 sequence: CSVEPQAGYNEQFF. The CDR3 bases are TGCAGCGTTGAGCCGCAGGCTGGGTACAATGAGCAGTTCTTC.

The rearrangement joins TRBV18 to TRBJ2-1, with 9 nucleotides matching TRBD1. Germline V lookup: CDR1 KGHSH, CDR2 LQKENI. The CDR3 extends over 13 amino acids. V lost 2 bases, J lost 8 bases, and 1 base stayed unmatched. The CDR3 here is CASSPTGGDEQFF. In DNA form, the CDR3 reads TGTGCCAGCTCACCAACAGGGGGCGATGAGCAGTTCTTC. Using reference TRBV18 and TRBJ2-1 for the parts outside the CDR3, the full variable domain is NAGVMQNPRHLVRRRGQEARLRCSPMKGHSHVYWYRQLPEEGLKFMVYLQKENIIDESGMPKERFSAEFPKEGPSILRIQQVVRGDSAAYFCASSPTGGDEQFFGPGTRLTVL.

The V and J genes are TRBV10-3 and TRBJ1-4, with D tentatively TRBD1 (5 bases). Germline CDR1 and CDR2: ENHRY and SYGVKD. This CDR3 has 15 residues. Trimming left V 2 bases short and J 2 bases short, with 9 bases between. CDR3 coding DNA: TGTGCCATCAGTGAGAGGGGTGATACTAATGAAAAACTGTTTTTT. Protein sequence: CAISERGDTNEKLFF.

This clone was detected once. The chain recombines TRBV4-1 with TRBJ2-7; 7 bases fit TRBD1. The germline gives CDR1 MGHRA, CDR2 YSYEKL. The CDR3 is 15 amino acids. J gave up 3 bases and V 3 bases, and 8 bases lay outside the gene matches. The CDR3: CASSQIRDRLYEQYF. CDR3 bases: TGCGCCAGCAGCCAGATCCGGGACAGACTCTACGAGCAGTACTTC.

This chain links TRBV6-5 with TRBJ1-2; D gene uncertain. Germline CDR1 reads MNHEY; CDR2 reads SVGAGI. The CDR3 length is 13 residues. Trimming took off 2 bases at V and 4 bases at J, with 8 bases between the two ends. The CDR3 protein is CASSYGETYGYTF. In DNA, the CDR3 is TGTGCCAGCAGTTACGGGGAGACCTATGGCTACACCTTC.

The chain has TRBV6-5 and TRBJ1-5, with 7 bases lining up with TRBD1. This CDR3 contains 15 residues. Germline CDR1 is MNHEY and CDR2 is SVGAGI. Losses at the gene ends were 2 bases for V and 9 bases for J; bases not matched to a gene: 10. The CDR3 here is CASSYKAGGVGPQHF. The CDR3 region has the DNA TGTGCCAGCAGTTACAAGGCAGGGGGAGTGGGGCCCCAGCATTTT.

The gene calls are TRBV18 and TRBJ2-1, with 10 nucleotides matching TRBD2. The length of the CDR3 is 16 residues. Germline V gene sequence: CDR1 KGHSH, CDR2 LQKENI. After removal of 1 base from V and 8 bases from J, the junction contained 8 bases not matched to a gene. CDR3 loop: CASSPQAGGPLHEQFF. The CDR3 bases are TGTGCCAGCTCACCACAAGCGGGAGGGCCCCTTCATGAGCAGTTCTTC. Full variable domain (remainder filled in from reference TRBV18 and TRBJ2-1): NAGVMQNPRHLVRRRGQEARLRCSPMKGHSHVYWYRQLPEEGLKFMVYLQKENIIDESGMPKERFSAEFPKEGPSILRIQQVVRGDSAAYFCASSPQAGGPLHEQFFGPGTRLTVL.

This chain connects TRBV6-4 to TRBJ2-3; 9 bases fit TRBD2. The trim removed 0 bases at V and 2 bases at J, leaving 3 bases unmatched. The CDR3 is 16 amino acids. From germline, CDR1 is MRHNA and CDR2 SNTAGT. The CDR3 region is CASSDSGGRATDTQYF. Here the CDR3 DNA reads TGTGCCAGCAGTGACTCTGGCGGGAGGGCCACAGATACGCAGTATTTT.

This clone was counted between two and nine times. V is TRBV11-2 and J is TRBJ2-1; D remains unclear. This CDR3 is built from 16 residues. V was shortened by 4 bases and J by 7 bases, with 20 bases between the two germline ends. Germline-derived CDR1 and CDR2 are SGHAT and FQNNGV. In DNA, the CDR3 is TGTGCCAGCAGCTCTATCCCGGGTCCCCTCGTAAATGAGCAGTTCTTC. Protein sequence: CASSSIPGPLVNEQFF.

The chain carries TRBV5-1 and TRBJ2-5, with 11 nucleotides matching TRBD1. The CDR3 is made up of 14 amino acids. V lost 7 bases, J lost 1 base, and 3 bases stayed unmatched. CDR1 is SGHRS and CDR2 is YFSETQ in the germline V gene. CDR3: CASGQGAIQETQYF. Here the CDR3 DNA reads TGCGCCAGCGGACAGGGGGCAATCCAAGAGACCCAGTACTTC.

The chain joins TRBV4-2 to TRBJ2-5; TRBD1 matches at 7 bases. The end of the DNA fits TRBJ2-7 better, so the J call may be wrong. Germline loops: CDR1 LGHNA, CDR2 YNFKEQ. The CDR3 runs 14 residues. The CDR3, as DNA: TGTGCCAGCAGCCCCCGGGACAGATCCTACGAGCAGTACTTC. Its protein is CASSPRDRSYEQYF.

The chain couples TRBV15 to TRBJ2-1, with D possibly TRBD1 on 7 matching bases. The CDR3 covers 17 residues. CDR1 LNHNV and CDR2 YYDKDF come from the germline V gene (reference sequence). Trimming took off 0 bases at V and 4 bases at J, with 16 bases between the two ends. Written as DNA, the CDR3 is TGTGCCACCAGCAGAGATTGGGCAGGGGGGAGTTACAATGAGCAGTTCTTC. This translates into CATSRDWAGGSYNEQFF.

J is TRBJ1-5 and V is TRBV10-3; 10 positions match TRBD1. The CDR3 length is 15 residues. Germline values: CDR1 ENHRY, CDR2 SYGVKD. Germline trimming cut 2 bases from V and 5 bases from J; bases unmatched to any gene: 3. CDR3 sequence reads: CAISEGDRGYQPQHF. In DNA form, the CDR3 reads TGTGCCATCAGTGAGGGGGACAGGGGCTATCAGCCCCAGCATTTT.

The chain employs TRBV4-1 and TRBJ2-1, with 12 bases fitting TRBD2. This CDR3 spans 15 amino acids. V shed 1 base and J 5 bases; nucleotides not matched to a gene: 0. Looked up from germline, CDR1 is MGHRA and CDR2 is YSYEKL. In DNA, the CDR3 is TGCGCCAGCAGCCAAGGGACTAGCGGGAACAATGAGCAGTTCTTC. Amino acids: CASSQGTSGNNEQFF.

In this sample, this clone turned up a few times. CDR3 sequence reads: CASGEGPNNEQFF. The CDR3 nucleotides are TGTGCCAGCGGGGAGGGTCCAAACAATGAGCAGTTCTTC. This chain links TRBV7-3 with TRBJ2-1; 7 nucleotides align to TRBD2. Trimming at V came to 8 bases and at J to 5 bases, leaving 6 bases not matched to a gene. CDR3 size: 13 residues. Germline V gene lookup returns CDR1 SGHTA and CDR2 FQGTGA.

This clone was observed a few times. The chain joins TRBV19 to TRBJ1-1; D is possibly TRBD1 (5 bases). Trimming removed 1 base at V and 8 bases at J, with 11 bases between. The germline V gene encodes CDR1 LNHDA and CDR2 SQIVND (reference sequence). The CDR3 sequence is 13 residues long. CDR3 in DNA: TGTGCCAGTAGTATAGCGGACAAATTCGAAGCTTTCTTT. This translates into CASSIADKFEAFF.

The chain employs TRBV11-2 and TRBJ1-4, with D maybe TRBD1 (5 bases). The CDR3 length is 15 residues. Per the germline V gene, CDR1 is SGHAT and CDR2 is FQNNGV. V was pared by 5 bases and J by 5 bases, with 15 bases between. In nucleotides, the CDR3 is TGTGCCAGCAGCCGCCTACCGGGGGAAAATGAAAAACTGTTTTTT. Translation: CASSRLPGENEKLFF.

Written as DNA, the CDR3 is TGTGCCAGCAGATTGACTGCCCCCCGTCGGGAGCAGTACTTC. It is translated as CASRLTAPRREQYF. The chain is built from TRBV2 and TRBJ2-5; D may be TRBD2 (6 bases). Germline-derived CDR1 and CDR2 are SNHLY and FYNNEI. This CDR3 contains 14 residues. Trimming took 6 bases from V and 11 from J, leaving 22 bases between them.

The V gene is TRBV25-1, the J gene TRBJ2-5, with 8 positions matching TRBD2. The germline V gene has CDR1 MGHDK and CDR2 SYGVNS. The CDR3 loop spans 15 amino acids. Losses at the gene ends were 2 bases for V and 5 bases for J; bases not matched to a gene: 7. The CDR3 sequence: CASSEGWGGRETQYF. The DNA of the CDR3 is TGTGCCAGCAGTGAAGGATGGGGCGGGAGGGAGACCCAGTACTTC.

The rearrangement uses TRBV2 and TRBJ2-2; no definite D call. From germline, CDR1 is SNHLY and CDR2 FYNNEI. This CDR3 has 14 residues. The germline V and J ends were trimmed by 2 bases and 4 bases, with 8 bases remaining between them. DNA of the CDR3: TGTGCCAGCAGTGAACTGGCTGTCACCGGGGAGCTGTTTTTT. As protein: CASSELAVTGELFF.

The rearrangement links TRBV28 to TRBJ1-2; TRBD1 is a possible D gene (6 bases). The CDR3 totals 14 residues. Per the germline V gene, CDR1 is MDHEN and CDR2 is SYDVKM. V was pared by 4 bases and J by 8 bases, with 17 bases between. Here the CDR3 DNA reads TGTGCCAGCAGTTCCCCGGGGGGCCCAGCCGGCTACACCTTC. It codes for CASSSPGGPAGYTF.

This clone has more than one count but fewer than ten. CDR3 amino acids: CAAGGAVNEKLFF. The CDR3 region has the DNA TGTGCAGCGGGTGGGGCCGTTAATGAAAAACTGTTTTTT. The chain links TRBV25-1 to TRBJ1-4, with D perhaps TRBD1 (5 bases). The CDR3 loop spans 13 amino acids. The V gene's germline CDR1 is MGHDK and CDR2 SYGVNS.

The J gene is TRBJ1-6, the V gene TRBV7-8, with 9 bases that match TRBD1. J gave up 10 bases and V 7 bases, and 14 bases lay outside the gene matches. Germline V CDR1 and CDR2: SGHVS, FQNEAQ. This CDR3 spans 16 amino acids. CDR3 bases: TGTGCCAGCACCCTAGGGGGGGGACAGGGAAACTCACCCCTCCACTTT. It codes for CASTLGGGQGNSPLHF.